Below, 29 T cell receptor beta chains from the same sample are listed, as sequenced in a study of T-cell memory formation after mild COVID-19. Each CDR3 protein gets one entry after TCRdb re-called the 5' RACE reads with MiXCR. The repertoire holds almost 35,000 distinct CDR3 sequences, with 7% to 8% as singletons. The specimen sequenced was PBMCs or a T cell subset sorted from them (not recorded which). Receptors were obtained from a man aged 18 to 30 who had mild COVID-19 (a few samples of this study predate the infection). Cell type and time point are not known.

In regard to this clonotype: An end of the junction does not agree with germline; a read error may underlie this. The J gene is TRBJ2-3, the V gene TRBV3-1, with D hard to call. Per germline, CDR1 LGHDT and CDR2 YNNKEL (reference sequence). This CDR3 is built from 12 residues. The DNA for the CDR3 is TGTGACAGCAGCCAGGCAACAGATACGCAGTATTTT. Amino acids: CDSSQATDTQYF.

CDR3 nucleotide sequence: TGTGCCAACTCGGCCCCAGCGGGGGTCGGCGAGCAGTACTTC. This sequence encodes CANSAPAGVGEQYF. The J gene is TRBJ2-7, the V gene TRBV7-9, with TRBD2 matching over 8 bases. The CDR3 has 14 amino acids. V trimming: 10 bases; J trimming: 6 bases; junction bases outside the gene matches: 14. Germline V CDR1 and CDR2: SEHNR, FQNEAQ (reference sequence).

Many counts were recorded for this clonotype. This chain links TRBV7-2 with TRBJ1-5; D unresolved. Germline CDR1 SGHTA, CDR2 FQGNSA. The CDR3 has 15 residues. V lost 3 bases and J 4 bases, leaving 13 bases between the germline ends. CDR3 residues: CASSLAGLTNQPQHF. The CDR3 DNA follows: TGTGCCAGCAGCTTGGCCGGCTTGACAAATCAGCCCCAGCATTTT.

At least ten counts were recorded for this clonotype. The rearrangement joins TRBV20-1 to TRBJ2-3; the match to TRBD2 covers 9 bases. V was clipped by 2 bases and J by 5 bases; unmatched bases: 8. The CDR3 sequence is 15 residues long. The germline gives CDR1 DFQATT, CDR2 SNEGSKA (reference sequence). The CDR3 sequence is CSARLAGTWEDTQYF. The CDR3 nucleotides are TGCAGTGCTAGACTAGCGGGGACATGGGAAGATACGCAGTATTTT.

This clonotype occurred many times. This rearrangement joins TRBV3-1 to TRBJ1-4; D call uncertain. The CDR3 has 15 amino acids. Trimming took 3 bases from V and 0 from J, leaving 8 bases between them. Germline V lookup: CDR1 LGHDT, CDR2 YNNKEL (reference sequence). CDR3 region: CASSQSPATNEKLFF. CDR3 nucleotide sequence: TGTGCCAGCAGCCAGAGTCCTGCAACTAATGAAAAACTGTTTTTT. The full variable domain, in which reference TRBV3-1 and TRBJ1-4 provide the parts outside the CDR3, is DTAVSQTPKYLVTQMGNDKSIKCEQNLGHDTMYWYKQDSKKFLKIMFSYNNKELIINETVPNRFSPKSPDKAHLNLHINSLELGDSAVYFCASSQSPATNEKLFFGSGTQLSVL.

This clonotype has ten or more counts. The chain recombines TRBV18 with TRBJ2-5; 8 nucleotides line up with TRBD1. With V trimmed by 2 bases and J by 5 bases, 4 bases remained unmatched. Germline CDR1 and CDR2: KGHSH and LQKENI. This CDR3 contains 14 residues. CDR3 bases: TGTGCCAGCTCACCAATGGGACAGGACGAGACCCAGTACTTC. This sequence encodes CASSPMGQDETQYF.

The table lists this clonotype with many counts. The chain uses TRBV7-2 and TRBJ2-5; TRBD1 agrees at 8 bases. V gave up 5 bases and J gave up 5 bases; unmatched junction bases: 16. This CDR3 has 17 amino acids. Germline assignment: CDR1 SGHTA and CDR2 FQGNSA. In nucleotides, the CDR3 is TGTGCCAGCAGCCAACGGCGGGCGACAGGGGTTGGGGAGACCCAGTACTTC. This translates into CASSQRRATGVGETQYF.

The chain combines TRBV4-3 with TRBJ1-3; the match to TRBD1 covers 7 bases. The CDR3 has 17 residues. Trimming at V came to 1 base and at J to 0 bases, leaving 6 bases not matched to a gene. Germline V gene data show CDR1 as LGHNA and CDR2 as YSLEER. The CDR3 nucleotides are TGCGCCAGCAGCCAAGGTCCAGGGGGGTCCTCTGGAAACACCATATATTTT. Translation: CASSQGPGGSSGNTIYF.

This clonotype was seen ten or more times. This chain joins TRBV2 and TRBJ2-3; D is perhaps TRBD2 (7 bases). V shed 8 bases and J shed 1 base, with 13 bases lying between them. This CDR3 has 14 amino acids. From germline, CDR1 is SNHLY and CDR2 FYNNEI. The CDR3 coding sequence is TGTGCCAGCGGGGGGGCCTCACGCACAGATACGCAGTATTTT. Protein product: CASGGASRTDTQYF.

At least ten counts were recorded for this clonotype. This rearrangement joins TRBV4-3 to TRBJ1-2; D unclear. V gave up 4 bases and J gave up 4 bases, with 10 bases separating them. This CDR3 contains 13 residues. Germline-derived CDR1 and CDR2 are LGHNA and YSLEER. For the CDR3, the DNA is TGCGCCAGCAGCCCGGGGAAAGGCTATGGCTACACCTTC. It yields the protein CASSPGKGYGYTF.

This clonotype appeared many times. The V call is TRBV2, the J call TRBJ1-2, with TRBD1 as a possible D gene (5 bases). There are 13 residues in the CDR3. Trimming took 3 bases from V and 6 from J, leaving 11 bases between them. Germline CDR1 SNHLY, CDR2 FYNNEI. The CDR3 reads CASSDWRGDGYTF. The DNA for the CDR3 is TGTGCCAGCAGTGATTGGAGGGGCGATGGCTACACCTTC.

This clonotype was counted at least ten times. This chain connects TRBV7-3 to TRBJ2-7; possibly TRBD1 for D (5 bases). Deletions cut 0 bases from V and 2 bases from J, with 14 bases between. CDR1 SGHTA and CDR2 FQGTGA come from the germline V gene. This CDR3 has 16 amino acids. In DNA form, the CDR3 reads TGTGCCAGCAGCTTAACCCCCACCGCAGGGCCCTACGAGCAGTACTTC. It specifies CASSLTPTAGPYEQYF.

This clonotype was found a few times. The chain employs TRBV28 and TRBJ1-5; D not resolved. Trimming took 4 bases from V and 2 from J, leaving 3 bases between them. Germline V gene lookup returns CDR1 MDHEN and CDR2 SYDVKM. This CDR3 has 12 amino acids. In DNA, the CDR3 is TGTGCCAGCAGTTGGGGCAATCAGCCCCAGCATTTT. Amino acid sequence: CASSWGNQPQHF.

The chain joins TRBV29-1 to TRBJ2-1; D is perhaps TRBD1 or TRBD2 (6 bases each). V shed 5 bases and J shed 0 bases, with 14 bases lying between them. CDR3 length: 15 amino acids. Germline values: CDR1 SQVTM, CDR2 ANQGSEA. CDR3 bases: TGCAGCGTTAACGGGGGCTCAAACTCCTACAATGAGCAGTTCTTC. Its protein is CSVNGGSNSYNEQFF.

CDR3 region: CASSLSRSFYGYTF. DNA for the CDR3: TGTGCCAGCAGCTTATCCCGAAGTTTTTACGGCTACACCTTC. The V and J genes are TRBV7-2 and TRBJ1-2; D unresolved. This CDR3 is 14 amino acids long. CDR1 and CDR2 (germline): SGHTA, FQGNSA. V was cut by 2 bases and J by 8 bases, with 15 bases left in between.

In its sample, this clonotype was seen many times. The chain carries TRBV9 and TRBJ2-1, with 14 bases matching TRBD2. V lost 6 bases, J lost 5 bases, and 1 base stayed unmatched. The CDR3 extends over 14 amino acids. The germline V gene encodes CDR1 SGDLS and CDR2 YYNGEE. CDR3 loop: CASTTSGGDNEQFF. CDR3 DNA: TGTGCCAGCACGACTAGCGGGGGGGACAATGAGCAGTTCTTC.

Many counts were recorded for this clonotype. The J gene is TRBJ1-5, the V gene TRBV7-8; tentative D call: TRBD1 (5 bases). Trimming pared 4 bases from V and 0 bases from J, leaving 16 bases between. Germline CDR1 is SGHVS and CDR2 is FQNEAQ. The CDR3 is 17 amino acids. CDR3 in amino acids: CASSSRRTGNSNQPQHF. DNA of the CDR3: TGTGCCAGCAGCTCGAGACGTACAGGCAATAGCAATCAGCCCCAGCATTTT.

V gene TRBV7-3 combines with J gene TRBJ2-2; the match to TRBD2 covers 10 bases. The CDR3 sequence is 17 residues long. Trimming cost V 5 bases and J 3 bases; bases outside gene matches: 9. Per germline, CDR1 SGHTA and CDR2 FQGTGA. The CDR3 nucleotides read TGTGCCAGCAGCACCTCCGGGACTAGCGTTTACACCGGGGAGCTGTTTTTT. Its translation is CASSTSGTSVYTGELFF.

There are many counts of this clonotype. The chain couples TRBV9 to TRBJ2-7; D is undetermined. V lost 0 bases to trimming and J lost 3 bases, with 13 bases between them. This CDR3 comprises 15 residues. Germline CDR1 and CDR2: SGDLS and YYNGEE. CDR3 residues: CASSVVPGPDYEQYF. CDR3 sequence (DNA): TGTGCCAGCAGCGTAGTGCCCGGGCCCGACTACGAGCAGTACTTC.

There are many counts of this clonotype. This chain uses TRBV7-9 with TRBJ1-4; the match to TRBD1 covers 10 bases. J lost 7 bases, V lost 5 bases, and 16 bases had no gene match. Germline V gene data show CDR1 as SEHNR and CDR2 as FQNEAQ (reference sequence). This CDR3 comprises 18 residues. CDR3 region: CASSPKRQGARGGEKLFF. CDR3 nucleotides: TGTGCCAGCAGCCCGAAACGACAGGGGGCAAGAGGTGGTGAAAAACTGTTTTTT. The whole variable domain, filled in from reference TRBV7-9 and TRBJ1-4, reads DTGVSQNPRHKITKRGQNVTFRCDPISEHNRLYWYRQTLGQGPEFLTYFQNEAQLEKSRLLSDRFSAERPKGSFSTLEIQRTEQGDSAMYLCASSPKRQGARGGEKLFFGSGTQLSVL.

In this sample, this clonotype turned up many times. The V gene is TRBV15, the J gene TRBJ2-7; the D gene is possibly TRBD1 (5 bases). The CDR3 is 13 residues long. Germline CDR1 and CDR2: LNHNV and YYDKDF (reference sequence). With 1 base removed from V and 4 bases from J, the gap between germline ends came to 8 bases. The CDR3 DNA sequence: TGTGCCACCAGCAGAGCCCCAGGGTACGAGCAGTACGTC. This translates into CATSRAPGYEQYV.

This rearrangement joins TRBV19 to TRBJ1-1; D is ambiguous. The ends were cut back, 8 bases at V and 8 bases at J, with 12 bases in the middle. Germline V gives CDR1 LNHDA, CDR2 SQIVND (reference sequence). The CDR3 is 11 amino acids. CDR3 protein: CASGGRREAFF. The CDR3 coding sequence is TGTGCCAGTGGTGGACGGCGGGAAGCTTTCTTT.

CDR3 DNA sequence: TGTGCCAGCACCCATAGGGGGGACACCTCCTACAATGAGCAGTTCTTC. Its translation: CASTHRGDTSYNEQFF. V and J are TRBV28 and TRBJ2-1, with D perhaps assigned TRBD1 or TRBD2 (6 bases each). The CDR3 has 16 residues. The V gene lost 7 bases and the J gene lost 0 bases, with 16 bases spanning the gap. Germline V gene data show CDR1 as MDHEN and CDR2 as SYDVKM.

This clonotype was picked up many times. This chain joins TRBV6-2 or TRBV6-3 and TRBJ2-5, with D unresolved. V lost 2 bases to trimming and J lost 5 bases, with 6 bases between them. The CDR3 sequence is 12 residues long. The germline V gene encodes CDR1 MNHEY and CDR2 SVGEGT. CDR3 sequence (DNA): TGTGCCAGCAGTTACGTGGGGGAGACCCAGTACTTC. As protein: CASSYVGETQYF.

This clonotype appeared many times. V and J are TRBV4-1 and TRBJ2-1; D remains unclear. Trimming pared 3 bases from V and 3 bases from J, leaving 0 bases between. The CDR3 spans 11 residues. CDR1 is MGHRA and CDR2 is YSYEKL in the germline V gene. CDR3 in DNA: TGCGCCAGCAGCCACTACAATGAGCAGTTCTTC. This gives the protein CASSHYNEQFF.

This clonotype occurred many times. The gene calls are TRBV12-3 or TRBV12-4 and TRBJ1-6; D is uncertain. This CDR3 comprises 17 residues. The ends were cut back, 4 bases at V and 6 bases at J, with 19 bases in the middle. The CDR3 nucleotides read TGTGCCAGCAGTTGGTTGGCCTCGTTTATCGGTAATTCACCCCTCCACTTT. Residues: CASSWLASFIGNSPLHF.

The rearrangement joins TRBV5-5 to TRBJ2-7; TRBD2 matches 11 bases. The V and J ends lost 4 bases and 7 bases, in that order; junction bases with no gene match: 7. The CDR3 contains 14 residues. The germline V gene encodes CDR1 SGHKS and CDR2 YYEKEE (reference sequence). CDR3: CASSTYSGGEEQYV. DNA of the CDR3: TGTGCCAGCAGCACATATAGCGGGGGGGAAGAGCAGTACGTC.

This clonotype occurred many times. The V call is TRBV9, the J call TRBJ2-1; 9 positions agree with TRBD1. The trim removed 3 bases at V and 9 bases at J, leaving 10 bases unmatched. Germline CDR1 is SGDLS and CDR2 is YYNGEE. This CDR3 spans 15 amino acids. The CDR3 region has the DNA TGTGCCAGCAGCGGACACAGGGGGCCGAGGGGTGAGCAGTTCTTC. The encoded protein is CASSGHRGPRGEQFF.

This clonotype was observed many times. CDR3 sequence (DNA): TGTGCCAGCAGTTTTCCGGCCCAAGAGACCCAGTACTTC. It yields the protein CASSFPAQETQYF. The V call is TRBV28, the J call TRBJ2-5; D ambiguous. V was pared by 3 bases and J by 1 base, with 6 bases between. From germline, CDR1 is MDHEN and CDR2 SYDVKM. CDR3 size: 13 residues.